The 11 T cell receptor beta chains below all came from one sample that was sequenced in a study of blood T cells in healthy people across ages. A second 7 to 11 cycle PCR used barcoded and J-beta primers. Using its own MiXCR run on the 5' RACE reads, TCRdb lists one record per CDR3 protein. The table lists 1.5 million to 2 million distinct CDR3 sequences, around 36% of them singletons. Sequencing was done on a sample of blood. The receptors come from a woman between 25 and 40 years old in good health.

This clonotype came up a few times. This chain joins TRBV4-2 and TRBJ1-1, with TRBD1 matching over 7 bases. The length of the CDR3 is 14 residues. Looked up from germline, CDR1 is LGHNA and CDR2 is YNFKEQ. J was trimmed by 12 bases and V by 1 base; bases with no gene match: 11. As DNA, the CDR3 is TGTGCCAGCAGCCAAGTGGAATCACAGGGGTTAACTTTCTTT. This codes for CASSQVESQGLTFF.

The chain carries TRBV5-1 and TRBJ1-1; tentatively, D is TRBD1 (5 bases). CDR3 length: 15 amino acids. Germline V gene sequence: CDR1 SGHRS, CDR2 YFSETQ. Between the trimmed V and J ends, which lost 0 bases and 0 bases, there was a span of 9 bases. CDR3 nucleotides: TGCGCCAGCAGCTTGGATCCGGGGGTGAACACTGAAGCTTTCTTT. This gives the protein CASSLDPGVNTEAFF.

The CDR3 DNA reads as TGTGCCACCAGTGATTCTCGGACTAGAGGCGATGAGCAGTTCTTC. The encoded protein is CATSDSRTRGDEQFF. The chain joins TRBV24-1 to TRBJ2-1; 7 bases agree with TRBD2. The CDR3 covers 15 residues. Germline V CDR1 and CDR2: KGHDR, SFDVKD. V gave up 2 bases and J gave up 8 bases; unmatched junction bases: 8.

The rearrangement joins TRBV27 to TRBJ2-7; a weak D match, TRBD2 (5 bases). This CDR3 contains 16 residues. The V gene lost 0 bases and the J gene lost 4 bases, with 16 bases spanning the gap. Germline assignment: CDR1 MNHEY and CDR2 SMNVEV (reference sequence). In DNA, the CDR3 is TGTGCCAGCAGTTTATCGCGGGCAGGCCCCTTTTACGAGCAGTACTTC. Residues: CASSLSRAGPFYEQYF.

This clonotype was seen a handful of times. The chain employs TRBV11-2 and TRBJ2-5, with TRBD2 matching 9 bases. The CDR3 extends over 17 amino acids. CDR1 is SGHAT and CDR2 is FQNNGV in the germline V gene. The junction had 5 bases not matched to a gene; V was cut back by 0 bases and J by 0 bases. The CDR3 DNA follows: TGTGCCAGCAGCTTAGATTTCCTAGCGGGATACCAAGAGACCCAGTACTTC. Its protein product is CASSLDFLAGYQETQYF.

This clonotype appeared a few times. V usage is TRBV6-6 and J usage is TRBJ2-5, with D tentatively TRBD1 (6 bases). The CDR3 has 15 residues. The V gene lost 2 bases and the J gene lost 4 bases, with 14 bases spanning the gap. Germline V gene lookup returns CDR1 MNHNY and CDR2 SVGAGI (reference sequence). The CDR3, as DNA: TGTGCCAGCAGTTACGGGTTTTCAGGGGTAGAGACCCAGTACTTC. Protein product: CASSYGFSGVETQYF.

The chain uses TRBV20-1 and TRBJ1-4; D is undetermined. Trimming took off 3 bases at V and 8 bases at J, with 19 bases between the two ends. The CDR3 totals 15 residues. The V gene's germline CDR1 is DFQATT and CDR2 SNEGSKA (reference sequence). CDR3 loop: CSARTRTRSSEKLFF. CDR3 nucleotides: TGCAGTGCTAGGACCCGGACCCGTTCAAGCGAAAAACTGTTTTTT.

This clonotype was observed a handful of times. This chain joins TRBV4-2 and TRBJ2-3; TRBD2 aligns across 15 bases. Germline V CDR1 and CDR2: LGHNA, YNFKEQ. This CDR3 has 16 amino acids. Trimming cost V 1 base and J 4 bases; bases outside gene matches: 0. The DNA of the CDR3 is TGTGCCAGCAGCCAAGGGACTAGCGGGGGGGCAGATACGCAGTATTTT. It translates to CASSQGTSGGADTQYF.

This rearrangement joins TRBV10-2 to TRBJ2-1, with D unresolved. Trimming took 7 bases from V and 8 from J, leaving 9 bases between them. Looked up from germline, CDR1 is WSHSY and CDR2 is SAAADI. The CDR3 consists of 11 residues. CDR3 sequence reads: CASTLYDEQFF. The CDR3 bases are TGCGCCAGCACCCTGTATGATGAGCAGTTCTTC.

Of note for this clonotype: A read error is possible here, since a much larger clone lies one base away. This chain uses TRBV12-3 or TRBV12-4 with TRBJ2-1; 11 nucleotides align to TRBD2. The CDR3 is made up of 15 amino acids. The CDR3 DNA follows: TGTGCCGGCAGTTTTAATAGCGGGAGGGCCGGTGAGCAGTTCTTC. Translation gives CAGSFNSGRAGEQFF.

The chain combines TRBV20-1 with TRBJ2-1; 10 bases align to TRBD2. V shed 6 bases and J 5 bases; nucleotides not matched to a gene: 16. CDR1 DFQATT and CDR2 SNEGSKA come from the germline V gene (reference sequence). CDR3 length: 17 amino acids. CDR3 nucleotides: TGCAGTGCCCGAGGGGCTAGCGGGAGTTGGGAGGACAATGAGCAGTTCTTC. It encodes CSARGASGSWEDNEQFF.